This T cell receptor beta chain derives from a study of T cell responses to AZD1222 COVID-19 vaccine. Sequenced by immunoSEQ multiplex PCR; TCRdb stores in-frame clones only, minus some. In the table there are 150,000 to 200,000 clones, about 91% of which are singletons. This CDR3 is built from 16 residues. Trimming cost V 2 bases and J 4 bases; bases outside gene matches: 7. CDR1 LGHNA and CDR2 YNFKEQ come from the germline V gene. Study-level results: Donors were largely white British and mainly female; clonal diversity was possibly underestimated. Epitopes outside B.1.351 and B.1.1.7 mutated regions reportedly drew nearly half of spike TCRs. Baseline antibody screening turned up just a handful of seropositive AZD1222 recipients. An increase in Spike-specific TCR breadth and depth was observed after two AZD1222 doses.

With regard to this clone: Its antigen is not known.

The clonotype was recovered from an adult who received the AZD1222 COVID-19 vaccine. The chain recombines TRBV4-2 with TRBJ2-1, with TRBD1 matching over 8 bases. The sample consisted of peripheral blood, taken 28 days after the second AZD1222 dose. The CDR3 spells CASSQSGDRTYNEQFF. CDR3 in DNA: TGTGCCAGCAGCCAATCGGGGGACAGGACTTACAATGAGCAGTTCTTC.